The 17 T cell receptor beta chains below come from one sample, sequenced in a study of a mutant IDH1 vaccine in newly diagnosed glioma. Antigen specificity for these receptors is unknown. Repertoires were generated with immunoSEQ multiplex PCR, while TCRdb's copy carries only in-frame clones and drops some. The sample includes 50,000 to 60,000 clones, about 80% of them seen just once. Specified time point: week 23, last vaccination. The content of each vaccine dose was 300 ug of mutant IDH1 20-mer peptide, and topical imiquimod accompanied it. Sample: PBMCs, taken from a glioma patient whose treatment included an IDH1 peptide vaccine. The source of these receptors is a man in his forties with glioma.

The chain carries TRBV6-1 and TRBJ2-6; TRBD1 agrees at 8 bases. CDR1 and CDR2 from the germline V gene are MNHNS and SASEGT. J was trimmed by 2 bases and V by 6 bases; bases with no gene match: 3. The CDR3 is 15 residues long. In nucleotides, the CDR3 is TGTGCCAGCAGGGACAGGGCCACTGGGGCCAACGTCCTGACTTTC. Amino acid sequence: CASRDRATGANVLTF.

V usage is TRBV6-6 and J usage is TRBJ1-1, with D possibly being TRBD1 (5 bases). Trimming shortened V by 5 bases and J by 1 base, and 14 bases separated the two germline ends. Germline values: CDR1 MNHNY, CDR2 SVGAGI (reference sequence). CDR3 size: 15 residues. The CDR3 is CASSRSGLRNTEAFF. CDR3 DNA: TGTGCCAGCAGTCGCTCGGGACTCAGGAACACTGAAGCTTTCTTT.

V is TRBV9 and J is TRBJ2-5; D is perhaps TRBD2 (5 bases). Trimming took off 5 bases at V and 4 bases at J, with 9 bases between the two ends. Germline V gives CDR1 SGDLS, CDR2 YYNGEE. This CDR3 has 12 amino acids. The CDR3 spells CASRGSRETQYF. The CDR3 nucleotides read TGTGCCAGCAGAGGGAGCCGAGAGACCCAGTACTTC.

The V call is TRBV25-1, the J call TRBJ2-7; D is perhaps TRBD1 (6 bases). The germline gives CDR1 MGHDK, CDR2 SYGVNS. V dropped 6 bases and J dropped 1 base, with 10 bases sitting between them. The CDR3 extends over 13 amino acids. The CDR3 sequence: CASRETGSYEQYF. The DNA for the CDR3 is TGTGCCAGCAGAGAAACAGGGTCCTACGAGCAGTACTTC.

The genes are TRBV6-5 and TRBJ2-7, with D possibly TRBD1 on 5 matching bases. Deletions cut 0 bases from V and 3 bases from J, with 12 bases between. This CDR3 contains 15 residues. The V gene's germline CDR1 is MNHEY and CDR2 SVGAGI. As DNA, the CDR3 is TGTGCCAGCAGTTACTCAGCAGGGTTTAACTACGAGCAGTACTTC. Amino acid sequence: CASSYSAGFNYEQYF.

The sample holds one count of this clone. V gene TRBV18 combines with J gene TRBJ1-1; no definite D call. Trimming took off 2 bases at V and 3 bases at J, with 7 bases between the two ends. Germline CDR1 is KGHSH and CDR2 is LQKENI. The CDR3 loop spans 13 amino acids. CDR3 loop: CASSPGQDTEAFF. DNA of the CDR3: TGTGCCAGCTCACCAGGGCAGGACACTGAAGCTTTCTTT.

The chain carries TRBV5-1 and TRBJ1-3, with D perhaps TRBD1 (5 bases). Trimming removed 4 bases from V and 0 bases from J, with 11 bases in between. Looked up from germline, CDR1 is SGHRS and CDR2 is YFSETQ. CDR3 size: 15 residues. The DNA of the CDR3 is TGCGCCAGCAGCACGTCAGGGAACTCTGGAAACACCATATATTTT. This translates into CASSTSGNSGNTIYF.

The chain links TRBV6-6 to TRBJ1-1; D unclear. Germline CDR1 is MNHNY and CDR2 is SVGAGI (reference sequence). V lost 5 bases to trimming and J lost 3 bases, with 19 bases between them. The CDR3 covers 16 residues. The CDR3 DNA reads TGTGCCAGCAGTGTGCCCCGACCAATTTGGGACACTGAAGCTTTCTTT. Its protein product is CASSVPRPIWDTEAFF.

The V and J genes are TRBV20-1 and TRBJ2-7; D ambiguous. The CDR3 is 11 amino acids. CDR1 is DFQATT and CDR2 is SNEGSKA in the germline V gene (reference sequence). The CDR3 DNA sequence: TGCAGCGCTGCCCCTCTCCCCGAGCAGTACTTC. This codes for CSAAPLPEQYF.

The rearrangement links TRBV25-1 to TRBJ1-1; 12 bases are shared with TRBD1. The germline CDR1 and CDR2 sequences are MGHDK and SYGVNS. V lost 5 bases and J lost 11; bases outside the gene matches: 12. The CDR3 is 15 amino acids. CDR3 loop: CASSSFPSGQGAAFF. CDR3 in DNA: TGTGCCAGCAGTTCCTTCCCCTCGGGACAGGGGGCGGCTTTCTTT.

V gene TRBV2 combines with J gene TRBJ1-5; the match to TRBD1 covers 7 bases. Germline-derived CDR1 and CDR2 are SNHLY and FYNNEI. The CDR3 spans 14 residues. Losses at the gene ends were 5 bases for V and 7 bases for J; bases not matched to a gene: 8. For the CDR3, the DNA is TGTGCCAGCAGTACGGGACAGAGGAACCAGCCCCAGCATTTT. This sequence encodes CASSTGQRNQPQHF.

The V gene is TRBV27, the J gene TRBJ2-7; no clear D. Germline-derived CDR1 and CDR2 are MNHEY and SMNVEV (reference sequence). V lost 6 bases, J lost 0 bases, and 12 bases lay in between. The CDR3 spans 14 residues. The CDR3 is CASRKLESSYEQYF. The CDR3 DNA follows: TGTGCCAGCAGAAAACTGGAAAGCTCCTACGAGCAGTACTTC.

The chain uses TRBV5-1 and TRBJ1-5, with D uncertain. The CDR3 runs to 15 residues. V was shortened by 0 bases and J by 6 bases, with 13 bases between the two germline ends. Looked up from germline, CDR1 is SGHRS and CDR2 is YFSETQ. The CDR3 bases are TGCGCCAGCAGCTTGGAGTTATCTGAGGGTCAGCCCCAGCATTTT. Its translation is CASSLELSEGQPQHF.

V and J are TRBV29-1 and TRBJ1-2; weak D call: TRBD1 (5 bases). Per germline, CDR1 SQVTM and CDR2 ANQGSEA. V was pared by 6 bases and J by 4 bases, with 15 bases between. The CDR3 spans 13 residues. The CDR3, as DNA: TGCAGCGTGGGGACGGGGTTACGCTATGGCTACACCTTC. Amino acids: CSVGTGLRYGYTF.

The chain joins TRBV5-1 to TRBJ2-1, with 11 bases fitting TRBD2. The V gene's germline CDR1 is SGHRS and CDR2 YFSETQ. V lost 4 bases, J lost 0 bases, and 9 bases stayed unmatched. CDR3 size: 18 residues. The CDR3 DNA is TGCGCCAGCAGCCACATCCGGCTAGCGGGGGGCTCCTACAATGAGCAGTTCTTC. Protein: CASSHIRLAGGSYNEQFF.

This rearrangement joins TRBV4-2 to TRBJ2-5; D gene unclear. Trimming removed 0 bases from V and 6 bases from J, with 5 bases in between. Germline CDR1 is LGHNA and CDR2 is YNFKEQ. There are 12 residues in the CDR3. The DNA for the CDR3 is TGTGCCAGCAGCCAAGATACCCAGACCCAGTACTTC. Its translation: CASSQDTQTQYF.

There are a few counts of this clone. This chain's CDR3 is CASSPDRGSGQPQHF. DNA for the CDR3: TGTGCCAGCTCTCCCGACAGGGGTAGTGGTCAGCCCCAGCATTTT. V is TRBV18 and J is TRBJ1-5, with 8 bases fitting TRBD1. Trimming at V came to 6 bases and at J to 6 bases, leaving 10 bases not matched to a gene. Germline CDR1 reads KGHSH; CDR2 reads LQKENI. The CDR3 runs to 15 residues.